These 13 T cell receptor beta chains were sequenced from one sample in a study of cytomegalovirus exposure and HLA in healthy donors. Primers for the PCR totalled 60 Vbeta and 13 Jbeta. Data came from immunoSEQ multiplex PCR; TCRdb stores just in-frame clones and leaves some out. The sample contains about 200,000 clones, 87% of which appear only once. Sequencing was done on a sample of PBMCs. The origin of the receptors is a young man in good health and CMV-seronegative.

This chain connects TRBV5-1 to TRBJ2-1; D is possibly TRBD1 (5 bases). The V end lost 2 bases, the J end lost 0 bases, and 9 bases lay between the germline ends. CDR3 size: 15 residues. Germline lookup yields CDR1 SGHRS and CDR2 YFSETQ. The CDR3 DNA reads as TGCGCCAGCAGCTTAGGGGTGAGCTCCTACAATGAGCAGTTCTTC. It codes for CASSLGVSSYNEQFF.

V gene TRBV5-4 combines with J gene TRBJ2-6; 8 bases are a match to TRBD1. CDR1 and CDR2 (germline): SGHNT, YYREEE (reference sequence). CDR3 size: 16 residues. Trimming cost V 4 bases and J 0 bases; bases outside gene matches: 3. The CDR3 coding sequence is TGTGCCAGCAGCCTCGACAGGGGCTCTGGGGCCAACGTCCTGACTTTC. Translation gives CASSLDRGSGANVLTF.

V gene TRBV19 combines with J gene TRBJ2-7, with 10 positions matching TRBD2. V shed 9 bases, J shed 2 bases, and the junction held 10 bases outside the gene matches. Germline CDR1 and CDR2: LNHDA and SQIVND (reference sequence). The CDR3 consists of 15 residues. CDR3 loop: CASGPGTSETYEQYF. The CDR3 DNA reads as TGTGCCAGCGGCCCCGGGACTAGCGAAACCTACGAGCAGTACTTC. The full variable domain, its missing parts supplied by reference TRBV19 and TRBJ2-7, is DGGITQSPKYLFRKEGQNVTLSCEQNLNHDAMYWYRQDPGQGLRLIYYSQIVNDFQKGDIAEGYSVSREKKESFPLTVTSAQKNPTAFYLCASGPGTSETYEQYFGPGTRLTVT.

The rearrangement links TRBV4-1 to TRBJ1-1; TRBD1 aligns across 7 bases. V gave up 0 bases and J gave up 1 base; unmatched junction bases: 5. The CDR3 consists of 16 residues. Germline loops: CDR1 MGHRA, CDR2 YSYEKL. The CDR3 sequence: CASSQDLQGGNTEAFF. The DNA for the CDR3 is TGCGCCAGCAGCCAAGATCTCCAGGGGGGGAACACTGAAGCTTTCTTT.

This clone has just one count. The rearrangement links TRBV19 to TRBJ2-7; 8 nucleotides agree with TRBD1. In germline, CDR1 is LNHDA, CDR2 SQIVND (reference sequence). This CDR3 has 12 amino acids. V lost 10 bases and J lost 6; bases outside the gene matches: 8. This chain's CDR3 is CATGQGEAEQYF. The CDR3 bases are TGTGCCACTGGACAGGGAGAGGCCGAGCAGTACTTC.

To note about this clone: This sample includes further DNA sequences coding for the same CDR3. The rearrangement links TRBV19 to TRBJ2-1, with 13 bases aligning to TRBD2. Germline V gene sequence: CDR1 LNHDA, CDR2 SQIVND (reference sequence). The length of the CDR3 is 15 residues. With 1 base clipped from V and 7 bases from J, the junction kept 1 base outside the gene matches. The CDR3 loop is CASSIGLAGGNEQFF. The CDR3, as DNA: TGTGCCAGTAGTATAGGACTAGCGGGAGGTAATGAGCAGTTCTTC.

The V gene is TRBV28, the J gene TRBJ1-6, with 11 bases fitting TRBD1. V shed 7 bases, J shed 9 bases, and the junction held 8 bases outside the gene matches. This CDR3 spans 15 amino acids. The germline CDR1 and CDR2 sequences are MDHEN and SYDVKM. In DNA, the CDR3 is TGTGCCAGCACCCCGCGGACAGGGGGCGTTTCACCCCTCCACTTT. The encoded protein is CASTPRTGGVSPLHF.

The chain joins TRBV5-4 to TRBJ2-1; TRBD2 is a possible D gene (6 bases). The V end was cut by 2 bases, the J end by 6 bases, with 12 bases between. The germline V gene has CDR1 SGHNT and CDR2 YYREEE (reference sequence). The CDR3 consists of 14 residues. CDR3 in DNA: TGTGCCAGCAGCTTAGGAGGGCTTGGCAATGAGCAGTTCTTC. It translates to CASSLGGLGNEQFF.

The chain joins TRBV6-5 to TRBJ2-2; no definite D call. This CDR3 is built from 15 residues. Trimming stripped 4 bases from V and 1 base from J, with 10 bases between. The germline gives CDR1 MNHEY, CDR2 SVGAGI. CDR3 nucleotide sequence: TGTGCCAGCAGTTTCCCACGACAGAACACCGGGGAGCTGTTTTTT. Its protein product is CASSFPRQNTGELFF.

This chain's CDR3 is CASRGTSVIHEQFF. DNA of the CDR3: TGTGCCAGCAGGGGGACTAGCGTAATACATGAGCAGTTCTTC. This chain uses TRBV2 with TRBJ2-1; TRBD2 matches 10 bases. V shed 6 bases and J 8 bases; nucleotides not matched to a gene: 7. There are 14 residues in the CDR3. CDR1 is SNHLY, CDR2 FYNNEI, per germline.

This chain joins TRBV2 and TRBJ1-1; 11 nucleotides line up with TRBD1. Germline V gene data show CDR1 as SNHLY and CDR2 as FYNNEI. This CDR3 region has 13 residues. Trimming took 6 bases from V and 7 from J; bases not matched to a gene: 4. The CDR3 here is CASRGQGEVEAFF. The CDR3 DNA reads TGTGCCAGCAGGGGACAGGGGGAGGTTGAAGCTTTCTTT.

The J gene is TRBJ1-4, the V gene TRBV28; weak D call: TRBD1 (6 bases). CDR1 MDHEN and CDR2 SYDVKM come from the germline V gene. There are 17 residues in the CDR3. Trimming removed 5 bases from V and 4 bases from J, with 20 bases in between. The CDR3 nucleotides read TGTGCCAGCAGTCCCCGGGGTTTGGGGGCGAGTAATGAAAAACTGTTTTTT. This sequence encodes CASSPRGLGASNEKLFF.

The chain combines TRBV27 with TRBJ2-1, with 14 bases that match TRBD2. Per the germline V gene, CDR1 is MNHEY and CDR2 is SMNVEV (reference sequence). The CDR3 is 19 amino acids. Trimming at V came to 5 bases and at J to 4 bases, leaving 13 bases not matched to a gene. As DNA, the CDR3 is TGTGCCAGCAGTCTCACCCAAAGACTAGCGGGGGGGCCGTACAATGAGCAGTTCTTC. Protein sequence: CASSLTQRLAGGPYNEQFF.